This T cell receptor beta chain was profiled in a study of Graves' ophthalmopathy and Graves' hyperthyroidism. Study-wide results and caveats: In predicting ophthalmopathy progression, the model reached about 69% sensitivity and 72% to 80% specificity.

Amplification of TCR beta CDR3 regions used RNA transcripts. HTBI primers were employed in first-round RT-PCR, then a second-round multiplex PCR followed. TCRdb processed the multiplex PCR reads anew with MiXCR; each CDR3 protein has one entry. In the table there are over a million distinct CDR3 sequences, 35% to 40% of which are singletons. This CDR3 region has 16 residues. From germline, CDR1 is SGHVS and CDR2 FNYEAQ. The V segment lost 1 base and the J segment 0 bases; nucleotides outside the gene matches: 5. This clonotype was observed at least ten times. Its antigen is as yet unknown. J is TRBJ2-5 and V is TRBV7-6; TRBD2 matches 7 bases. The clonotype originates from an adult man with Graves' hyperthyroidism. Sequenced: peripheral blood or thyroid tissue (not recorded which). CDR3 DNA: TGTGCCAGCAGCTTAGAAGCGGGGTTCGACCAAGAGACCCAGTACTTC. Amino acid sequence: CASSLEAGFDQETQYF.